This T cell receptor (beta chain) was obtained from a study of blood T cells in healthy people across ages (dated by TCRdb to between 2014 and 2017). Some background on the complete study: In model experiments, template switching captured roughly one uniquely barcoded TCR beta cDNA molecule for every two T cells. The study analyzed two additional independent replicas of 1 million unique cDNA reads from the same blood draw for two donors, one aged 18 to 29 and one aged 80 or older. Four age groups were formed from the donors: young (average approximately 15 years), middle-aged (approximately 40), aged (62) and long-lived (around 82). The study measured age-related changes in TCR beta repertoire diversity using deep sequencing normalized with unique cDNA molecular identifiers. To avoid experimental bias, donors of different ages were distributed randomly across sequencing lanes.

Sequences LGHNA (CDR1) and YSLEER (CDR2) are obtained from the germline V gene. Its CDR3 holds 15 amino acids, cysteine through phenylalanine. Only CDR3 DNA remains: 45 bases, in frame from the first base. V trim: 2 bases; J trim: 3 bases; unmatched bases: 6. Overall study results and their limits: Estimates of total diversity based on one million sequenced T cells were considered lower bounds and underestimates. Because profiling used bulk unsorted PBMCs, naive and antigen-experienced compartments could not be compared conclusively. The CMV infection status of donors was not known, potentially confounding age-related changes in expanded clonotypes. There was a strong correlation between observed TCR beta diversity and the percentage of naive T cells measured by flow cytometry. Compared with the aged group, more naive CD4+ T cells, fewer expanded clones and increased TCR diversity were shown by the long-lived group, suggesting age selection. As age increased, observed TCR beta diversity per million T cells dropped in a roughly linear way, and a significant reduction was already evident by age 40.

Library preparation was by 5' RACE. Sequencing took place on an Illumina HiSeq 2500. The second PCR ran for roughly 6 to 11 cycles and used a J-beta primer mix along with a sample-barcoded 5' primer. A template-switch 5' adaptor carrying 12 random nucleotides introduced a unique molecular identifier onto each TCR beta cDNA molecule. At least 3 million CDR3-containing paired-end reads were obtained from each sample. First-strand cDNA synthesis was performed from all RNA using the Mint cDNA synthesis kit, with priming by a TRBC-specific oligonucleotide. All cDNA was treated with uracil-DNA glycosylase and then went through a first 18-cycle PCR with the universal primers M1SS and BC2_uni_R. The original pipeline was this. Each sample was normalized by randomly selecting 1 million high-quality reads, each carrying a distinct molecular identifier. Instead of being binned into consensus sequences, reads with shared molecular identifiers were discarded. MiTCR, with a Q25 quality threshold and the strictest error-elimination algorithm, was used for CDR3 identification, clonotype clustering and error correction. Lower-bound total TCR beta diversity was estimated with a nonparametric unseen species model using Euler transformation. TCRdb reworked the public reads: Q25 trimming with fastp, MiXCR clone assembly, productive beta chains retained. Records with the same CDR3 protein are collapsed into one entry carrying the most frequent genes and DNA. TCRdb's processing, not the authors' own work, is the source of the V and J calls. The sample contains roughly 700,000 distinct CDR3 sequences, approximately 50% of them found a single time. Clones ranked in the top ten supply 30% to 40% of the sample.

The donors were a few dozen Caucasian individuals from Russia, aged roughly 6 to 100 years, who were systemically healthy. Each donor gave around 9 milliliters of peripheral blood, collected into EDTA-treated Vacutainer tubes. PBMCs were isolated by Ficoll-Paque density-gradient centrifugation, with at least 7 million obtained per sample. Trizol reagent was used to extract total RNA from the PBMCs, yielding at least 5.5 micrograms per sample. For every donor, an aliquot of PBMCs went through flow cytometry to measure the percentages of naive CD45RAhigh/CD27high T cells. In the case of this clonotype: There is no known antigen for this receptor. There are no base qualities to consult, and no much larger clone falls within one base.

The receptor was derived from a woman aged 55-75 years in good health. Sequenced material: blood. Rearrangement joined TRBV4-3 to TRBJ2-7; a stretch of 8 junction bases matches TRBD2. The nucleotide sequence is given as TGCGCCAGCAGCCAAATAAGCGGGAGCGGCTACGAGCAGTACTTC. The encoded protein is CASSQISGSGYEQYF.